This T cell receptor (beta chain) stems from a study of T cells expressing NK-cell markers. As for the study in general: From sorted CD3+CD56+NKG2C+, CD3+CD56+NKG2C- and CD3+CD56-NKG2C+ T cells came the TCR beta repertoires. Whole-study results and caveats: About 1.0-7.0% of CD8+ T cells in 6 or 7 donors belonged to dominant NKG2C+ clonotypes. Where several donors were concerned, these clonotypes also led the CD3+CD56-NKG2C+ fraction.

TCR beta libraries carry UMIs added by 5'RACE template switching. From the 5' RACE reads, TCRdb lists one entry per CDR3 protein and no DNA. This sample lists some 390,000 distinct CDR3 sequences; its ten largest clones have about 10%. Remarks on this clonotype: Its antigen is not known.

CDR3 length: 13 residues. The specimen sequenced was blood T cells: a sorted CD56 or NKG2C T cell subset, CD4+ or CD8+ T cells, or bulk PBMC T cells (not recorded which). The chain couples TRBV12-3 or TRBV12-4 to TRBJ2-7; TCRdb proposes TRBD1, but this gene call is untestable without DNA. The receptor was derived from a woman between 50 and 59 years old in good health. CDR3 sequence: CASRPTGIGEQYF.